Below are 26 T cell receptor beta chains sequenced from a single sample in a study of T cell repertoires in cytomegalovirus infection. MiXCR was run by TCRdb on the reads, yielding one entry per CDR3 protein. This table holds about 480,000 distinct CDR3 sequences, around a third found once. For these receptors, no antigen is known. The sample was cultured PBMCs, taken from culture after CMV antigen stimulation. The receptors stem from a human donor in good health (CMV status not recorded). Some clones in this sample may be carry-over from other donors' samples.

This clonotype has more than one count but fewer than ten. The chain combines TRBV11-2 with TRBJ2-1, with D unclear. In germline, CDR1 is SGHAT, CDR2 FQNNGV. V was shortened by 3 bases and J by 0 bases, with 12 bases between the two germline ends. CDR3 size: 16 residues. The CDR3 sequence is CASSFSDRDSYNEQFF. As DNA, the CDR3 is TGTGCCAGCAGCTTTTCGGATAGGGACTCCTACAATGAGCAGTTCTTC.

The gene calls are TRBV12-3 or TRBV12-4 and TRBJ2-3, with D tentatively TRBD1 or TRBD2 (5 bases each). The ends were cut back, 5 bases at V and 4 bases at J, with 19 bases in the middle. The CDR3 is 16 amino acids. CDR3 residues: CASSLPQGAGADTQYF. CDR3 DNA sequence: TGTGCCAGCAGTCTCCCCCAGGGAGCAGGCGCAGATACGCAGTATTTT.

The table lists this clonotype with a count of one. The chain carries TRBV9 and TRBJ1-3; D remains ambiguous. CDR1 SGDLS and CDR2 YYNGEE come from the germline V gene. The CDR3 is 17 residues long. Deletions cut 0 bases from V and 0 bases from J, with 13 bases between. As DNA, the CDR3 is TGTGCCAGCAGCGTAGAGGTATGGACGGACTCTGGAAACACCATATATTTT. Translated, it gives CASSVEVWTDSGNTIYF. Full variable domain (outside the CDR3, taken from reference TRBV9 and TRBJ1-3): DSGVTQTPKHLITATGQRVTLRCSPRSGDLSVYWYQQSLDQGLQFLIQYYNGEERAKGNILERFSAQQFPDLHSELNLSSLELGDSALYFCASSVEVWTDSGNTIYFGEGSWLTVV.

This clonotype was recorded many times. The chain is built from TRBV4-3 and TRBJ2-7; no firm D call. CDR1 and CDR2 (germline): LGHNA, YSLEER. This CDR3 comprises 14 residues. Trimming took off 1 base at V and 6 bases at J, with 13 bases between the two ends. In nucleotides, the CDR3 is TGCGCCAGCAGCCAAGGACTGGCAACTGGCGAGCAGTACTTC. This encodes CASSQGLATGEQYF.

The chain combines TRBV9 with TRBJ1-1, with unresolved D. CDR3 size: 15 residues. Germline CDR1 reads SGDLS; CDR2 reads YYNGEE. Trimming removed 4 bases from V and 1 base from J, with 14 bases in between. DNA of the CDR3: TGTGCCAGCAGCCCTGGCTGGGGTCCGAACACTGAAGCTTTCTTT. Translated: CASSPGWGPNTEAFF.

This clonotype appeared a few times. The chain is built from TRBV7-8 and TRBJ1-1; 7 bases match TRBD1. The CDR3 is 13 residues long. Unmatched junction bases numbered 5, after V lost 5 bases and J lost 5 bases. Germline V gene sequence: CDR1 SGHVS, CDR2 FQNEAQ. The DNA of the CDR3 is TGTGCCAGCAGCCACAGGGGAAGGACTGAAGCTTTCTTT. Translation gives CASSHRGRTEAFF. The variable domain in full, completed from reference TRBV7-8 and TRBJ1-1, reads GAGVSQSPRYKVAKRGQDVALRCDPISGHVSLFWYQQALGQGPEFLTYFQNEAQLDKSGLPSDRFFAERPEGSVSTLKIQRTQQEDSAVYLCASSHRGRTEAFFGQGTRLTVV.

The chain links TRBV4-1 to TRBJ2-1, with 14 bases lining up with TRBD2. Per germline, CDR1 MGHRA and CDR2 YSYEKL. The J segment lost 9 bases and the V segment lost 0 bases, leaving 7 bases of the junction unmatched. The CDR3 covers 17 residues. CDR3 sequence reads: CASSQDWMTSGRGEQFF. As DNA, the CDR3 is TGCGCCAGCAGCCAAGATTGGATGACTAGCGGGAGGGGTGAGCAGTTCTTC.

This clonotype was counted at least ten times. The CDR3 here is CASSKTGSSYEQYF. The CDR3 nucleotides read TGTGCCAGCAGCAAGACAGGGAGCTCCTACGAGCAGTACTTC. V and J are TRBV7-2 and TRBJ2-7, with 7 bases identical to TRBD1. After removal of 5 bases from V and 0 bases from J, the junction contained 4 bases not matched to a gene. In germline, CDR1 is SGHTA, CDR2 FQGNSA. This CDR3 spans 14 amino acids. The full variable domain, its missing parts supplied by reference TRBV7-2 and TRBJ2-7, is GAGVSQSPSNKVTEKGKDVELRCDPISGHTALYWYRQSLGQGLEFLIYFQGNSAPDKSGLPSDRFSAERTGGSVSTLTIQRTQQEDSAVYLCASSKTGSSYEQYFGPGTRLTVT.

CDR3 DNA: TGTGCCAGCAAACGTCACAGGGGGCTCAATGAGCAGTTCTTC. Its translation: CASKRHRGLNEQFF. The chain joins TRBV6-1 to TRBJ2-1; 9 nucleotides match TRBD1. Germline values: CDR1 MNHNS, CDR2 SASEGT. J gave up 6 bases and V 7 bases, and 7 bases lay outside the gene matches. This CDR3 is 14 amino acids long.

The chain uses TRBV19 and TRBJ1-5; weak D call: TRBD1 (5 bases). V was pared by 6 bases and J by 1 base, with 13 bases between. Germline V gene data show CDR1 as LNHDA and CDR2 as SQIVND (reference sequence). CDR3 length: 15 amino acids. CDR3 bases: TGTGCCAGTAGCCGCGGGGGGAGGAGCAATCAGCCCCAGCATTTT. Its protein product is CASSRGGRSNQPQHF.

The rearrangement joins TRBV18 to TRBJ1-2; D is unresolved. This CDR3 contains 13 residues. CDR1 and CDR2 (germline): KGHSH, LQKENI. Trimming took 5 bases from V and 0 from J, leaving 7 bases between them. The CDR3: CASSADTNYGYTF. The CDR3 coding sequence is TGTGCCAGCTCAGCCGACACTAACTATGGCTACACCTTC.

This clonotype was counted at least ten times. The V call is TRBV7-2, the J call TRBJ2-2; D is uncertain. The germline CDR1 and CDR2 sequences are SGHTA and FQGNSA. CDR3 length: 13 amino acids. V was shortened by 6 bases and J by 7 bases, with 12 bases between the two germline ends. CDR3 nucleotides: TGTGCCAGCAGACCTGCTAGGGACGGGGAGCTGTTTTTT. Residues: CASRPARDGELFF.

This chain uses TRBV11-3 with TRBJ2-1; 7 bases fit TRBD2. The CDR3 loop spans 16 amino acids. Germline V gene data show CDR1 as SGHNT and CDR2 as YENEEA. The junction had 8 bases not matched to a gene; V was cut back by 6 bases and J by 0 bases. In nucleotides, the CDR3 is TGTGCCAGCAGTTTCGCTAGCGGCTCCTCCTACAATGAGCAGTTCTTC. Translation: CASSFASGSSYNEQFF.

This clonotype appeared a few times. V is TRBV7-2 and J is TRBJ2-3; D remains ambiguous. The CDR3 has 16 amino acids. Per the germline V gene, CDR1 is SGHTA and CDR2 is FQGNSA. Trimming cost V 3 bases and J 2 bases, with 15 bases left between them. This CDR3 is CASSFVRSLNTDTQYF. The CDR3 DNA sequence: TGTGCCAGCAGCTTCGTGCGGTCGCTGAACACAGATACGCAGTATTTT.

This chain uses TRBV12-3 or TRBV12-4 with TRBJ2-5, with D possibly being TRBD1 (6 bases). The CDR3 contains 14 residues. Trimming left V 6 bases short and J 4 bases short, with 15 bases between. CDR3 sequence (DNA): TGTGCCAGCAGCCCTGAGGGGGTGTCAGAGACCCAGTACTTC. It codes for CASSPEGVSETQYF.

The V call is TRBV6-5, the J call TRBJ2-1; 9 bases are a match to TRBD2. V dropped 7 bases and J dropped 9; count of bases not matched to a gene: 13. Per germline, CDR1 MNHEY and CDR2 SVGAGI. The CDR3 totals 15 residues. CDR3 amino acids: CASTLGLAPTSEQFF. The DNA for the CDR3 is TGTGCCAGCACTTTGGGACTAGCCCCGACCAGTGAGCAGTTCTTC.

This clonotype was counted a few times. Here the CDR3 reads CASIRGRGSNYGYTF. CDR3 in DNA: TGTGCCAGCATCCGAGGGCGCGGGTCCAACTATGGCTACACCTTC. The J gene is TRBJ1-2, the V gene TRBV28; D is undetermined. The CDR3 has 15 amino acids. Germline assignment: CDR1 MDHEN and CDR2 SYDVKM. V gave up 7 bases and J gave up 2 bases, with 17 bases separating them.

V and J are TRBV4-1 and TRBJ2-7, with D unclear. V was cut by 0 bases and J by 4 bases, with 13 bases left in between. This CDR3 has 15 residues. In germline, CDR1 is MGHRA, CDR2 YSYEKL. The CDR3 sequence is CASSQEAGVGYEQYF. The CDR3, as DNA: TGCGCCAGCAGCCAAGAGGCCGGTGTCGGGTACGAGCAGTACTTC.

The chain combines TRBV24-1 with TRBJ2-2, with TRBD1 matching over 8 bases. V shed 8 bases, J shed 3 bases, and the junction held 4 bases outside the gene matches. The germline V gene has CDR1 KGHDR and CDR2 SFDVKD. The CDR3 has 14 amino acids. The CDR3 here is CATKRGQDTGELFF. CDR3 bases: TGTGCCACCAAGAGGGGACAGGACACCGGGGAGCTGTTTTTT.

This clonotype has more than one count but fewer than ten. The rearrangement links TRBV11-2 to TRBJ1-2; TRBD1 might be the D (5 bases). Trimming left V 6 bases short and J 6 bases short, with 11 bases between. Germline lookup yields CDR1 SGHAT and CDR2 FQNNGV. This CDR3 spans 12 amino acids. The CDR3 reads CASSQEGDGYTF. As DNA, the CDR3 is TGTGCCAGCAGTCAGGAAGGGGATGGCTACACCTTC. The full variable domain, completed using reference TRBV11-2 and TRBJ1-2, is EAGVAQSPRYKIIEKRQSVAFWCNPISGHATLYWYQQILGQGPKLLIQFQNNGVVDDSQLPKDRFSAERLKGVDSTLKIQPAKLEDSAVYLCASSQEGDGYTFGSGTRLTVV.

This chain joins TRBV7-2 and TRBJ2-7, with 10 bases lining up with TRBD2. The V gene end was trimmed by 2 bases and the J gene end by 4 bases; junction bases not matched to a gene: 5. This CDR3 is 15 amino acids long. Per germline, CDR1 SGHTA and CDR2 FQGNSA. CDR3 sequence reads: CASSLIGLAEYEQYV. For the CDR3, the DNA is TGTGCCAGCAGCTTAATCGGACTAGCGGAATACGAGCAGTACGTC.

The chain uses TRBV12-5 and TRBJ2-7; no clear D. The CDR3 runs 13 residues. Germline loops: CDR1 LGHNT, CDR2 FRNRAP. The V gene lost 7 bases and the J gene lost 2 bases, with 12 bases spanning the gap. CDR3 residues: CASAIGQTYEQYV. DNA for the CDR3: TGTGCTAGTGCTATCGGGCAGACCTACGAGCAGTACGTC.

The chain is built from TRBV20-1 and TRBJ2-1; TRBD2 matches 9 bases. The V gene end was trimmed by 1 base and the J gene end by 4 bases; junction bases not matched to a gene: 2. The CDR3 sequence is 14 residues long. CDR1 and CDR2 (germline): DFQATT, SNEGSKA (reference sequence). In DNA form, the CDR3 reads TGCAGTGCTAGAGGAGCGGGGGGTTACAATGAGCAGTTCTTC. Protein product: CSARGAGGYNEQFF.

This clonotype occurred a few times. The rearrangement joins TRBV4-1 to TRBJ1-2, with D tentatively TRBD1 (5 bases). Looked up from germline, CDR1 is MGHRA and CDR2 is YSYEKL. This CDR3 has 16 amino acids. V lost 1 base and J 8 bases, leaving 20 bases between the germline ends. The CDR3 protein is CASSQADGRSKGGYTF. For the CDR3, the DNA is TGCGCCAGCAGCCAAGCCGACGGTAGATCGAAGGGGGGCTACACCTTC.

This rearrangement joins TRBV28 to TRBJ2-7; weak D call: TRBD1 (6 bases). Germline V CDR1 and CDR2: MDHEN, SYDVKM. This CDR3 comprises 15 residues. The V gene lost 7 bases and the J gene lost 0 bases, with 16 bases spanning the gap. CDR3 DNA sequence: TGTGCCAGCACTACCGGTGGACAGAGCTCCTACGAGCAGTACTTC. It specifies CASTTGGQSSYEQYF.

The J gene is TRBJ2-5, the V gene TRBV20-1, with D perhaps matching TRBD1 (6 bases). The CDR3 extends over 14 amino acids. With 0 bases removed from V and 5 bases from J, the gap between germline ends came to 13 bases. Germline V CDR1 and CDR2: DFQATT, SNEGSKA (reference sequence). The DNA for the CDR3 is TGCAGTGCTAGAGATACGGGCAGGGGTGAGACCCAGTACTTC. Its protein is CSARDTGRGETQYF.